These 24 T cell receptor beta chains came from one sample sequenced in a study of cytomegalovirus exposure and HLA in healthy donors. This PCR relied on a set of 60 Vbeta primers and 13 Jbeta primers. Measured with immunoSEQ multiplex PCR; TCRdb has only the in-frame clones, and not every one. The repertoire consists of 85,000 to 100,000 clones, with approximately 80% occurring once and the leading ten covering roughly 3.9%. Sequencing was done on a sample of PBMCs. These receptors came from a middle-aged woman in good health and CMV-seropositive.

The rearrangement uses TRBV6-5 and TRBJ2-5; D might be TRBD2 (5 bases). The closer fit of TRBJ2-7 to the DNA end suggests the J call may be wrong. Germline V lookup: CDR1 MNHEY, CDR2 SVGAGI. CDR3 length: 14 residues. The CDR3 sequence is CASSYSGDSYEQYF. CDR3 nucleotides: TGTGCCAGCAGTTACTCGGGAGACTCCTACGAGCAGTACTTC.

The V and J genes are TRBV4-2 and TRBJ2-2; D remains unclear. Trimming cost V 1 base and J 5 bases, with 14 bases left between them. Germline V gene data show CDR1 as LGHNA and CDR2 as YNFKEQ. The CDR3 is 16 amino acids. The CDR3 sequence: CASSQVGVSWTGELFF. The CDR3 DNA reads as TGTGCCAGCAGCCAAGTAGGAGTTAGTTGGACCGGGGAGCTGTTTTTT.

A note on this clone: One junction end does not reproduce the germline sequence, and a read error may be involved. The chain has TRBV5-1 and TRBJ2-7; 11 bases fit TRBD2. The length of the CDR3 is 12 residues. Germline V gives CDR1 SGHRS, CDR2 YFSETQ. The CDR3 reads CASSLGTSGLIF. The CDR3 DNA is TGCGCCAGCAGCTTGGGGACTAGCGGGCTTATCTTC.

The chain joins TRBV29-1 to TRBJ2-2; D is uncertain. Germline-derived CDR1 and CDR2 are SQVTM and ANQGSEA. Trimming removed 5 bases from V and 1 base from J, with 5 bases in between. The CDR3 length is 12 residues. The CDR3 sequence is CSVQQNTGELFF. As DNA, the CDR3 is TGCAGCGTTCAACAGAACACCGGGGAGCTGTTTTTT.

The chain combines TRBV18 with TRBJ2-1, with D perhaps matching TRBD2 (6 bases). CDR3 length: 14 amino acids. V shed 4 bases and J shed 6 bases, with 13 bases lying between them. Germline CDR1 is KGHSH and CDR2 is LQKENI. The CDR3 here is CASSHGGTANEQFF. Here the CDR3 DNA reads TGTGCCAGCTCACATGGCGGGACGGCCAATGAGCAGTTCTTC.

This chain joins TRBV10-1 and TRBJ2-1, with D perhaps TRBD2 (5 bases). V lost 11 bases to trimming and J lost 3 bases, with 23 bases between them. This CDR3 contains 16 residues. From germline, CDR1 is WNHNN and CDR2 SYGVQD (reference sequence). CDR3 nucleotides: TGCGCCGGTCGCGGGCAGCGGCCGACGGGCTACAATGAGCAGTTCTTC. This translates into CAGRGQRPTGYNEQFF.

A single count supports this clone. J is TRBJ2-7 and V is TRBV28, with 9 bases matching TRBD1. Trimming took 6 bases from V and 2 from J; bases not matched to a gene: 5. Germline V gives CDR1 MDHEN, CDR2 SYDVKM. This CDR3 region has 14 residues. CDR3 residues: CASSGWDRAYEQYF. CDR3 bases: TGTGCCAGCAGCGGGTGGGACAGGGCCTACGAGCAGTACTTC.

The J gene is TRBJ1-2, the V gene TRBV27; 7 bases align to TRBD1. V shed 2 bases and J 8 bases; nucleotides not matched to a gene: 2. Germline loops: CDR1 MNHEY, CDR2 SMNVEV (reference sequence). CDR3 length equals 12 residues. CDR3 bases: TGTGCCAGCAGTTTACCAGGGGGGGGCTACACCTTC. This translates into CASSLPGGGYTF.

This rearrangement joins TRBV5-1 to TRBJ1-6; the D is unclear. V lost 0 bases, J lost 9 bases, and 7 bases lay in between. Germline assignment: CDR1 SGHRS and CDR2 YFSETQ. The CDR3 is made up of 13 amino acids. The CDR3 coding sequence is TGCGCCAGCAGCTTGGCGGGGTTTTCACCCCTCCACTTT. Protein: CASSLAGFSPLHF.

The chain carries TRBV28 and TRBJ1-2, with a possible D match to TRBD1 (5 bases). Trimming shortened V by 3 bases and J by 4 bases, and 15 bases separated the two germline ends. This CDR3 has 15 residues. Per the germline V gene, CDR1 is MDHEN and CDR2 is SYDVKM. This chain's CDR3 is CASSFGGKGTYGYTF. CDR3 nucleotide sequence: TGTGCCAGCAGTTTCGGGGGAAAGGGGACCTATGGCTACACCTTC.

The rearrangement joins TRBV7-9 to TRBJ1-2, with TRBD1 matching over 9 bases. Germline CDR1 and CDR2: SEHNR and FQNEAQ (reference sequence). With 4 bases clipped from V and 2 bases from J, the junction kept 5 bases outside the gene matches. The CDR3 contains 15 residues. This CDR3 reads CASSSGQGRNYGYTF. As DNA, the CDR3 is TGTGCCAGCAGCTCCGGACAGGGGAGGAACTATGGCTACACCTTC.

This clone was counted between two and nine times. The CDR3: CASSEGMGGGYTF. Here the CDR3 DNA reads TGTGCCAGCAGTGAAGGGATGGGGGGGGGCTACACCTTC. The chain uses TRBV2 and TRBJ1-2, with a possible D match to TRBD1 (5 bases). Germline V gene lookup returns CDR1 SNHLY and CDR2 FYNNEI. The CDR3 totals 13 residues. Deletions cut 1 base from V and 8 bases from J, with 11 bases between. Variable domain in full (rest from reference TRBV2 and TRBJ1-2): EPEVTQTPSHQVTQMGQEVILRCVPISNHLYFYWYRQILGQKVEFLVSFYNNEISEKSEIFDDQFSVERPDGSNFTLKIRSTKLEDSAMYFCASSEGMGGGYTFGSGTRLTVV.

The chain is built from TRBV19 and TRBJ1-3; D gene uncertain. The germline CDR1 and CDR2 sequences are LNHDA and SQIVND (reference sequence). Trimming shortened V by 5 bases and J by 5 bases, and 10 bases separated the two germline ends. The CDR3 loop spans 13 amino acids. The CDR3 sequence: CASSSNSRNTIYF. In nucleotides, the CDR3 is TGTGCCAGTAGTTCCAACAGTCGAAACACCATATATTTT.

This sequence joins TRBV13 and TRBJ2-7; D may be TRBD1 (6 bases). Trimming removed 6 bases from V and 6 bases from J, with 12 bases in between. Per germline, CDR1 PRHDT and CDR2 FYEKMQ (reference sequence). CDR3 length: 12 residues. The CDR3 reads CASRRTGREQYF. The DNA of the CDR3 is TGTGCCAGCAGACGCACAGGGCGCGAGCAGTACTTC.

The V call is TRBV2, the J call TRBJ2-5, with 8 bases identical to TRBD2. Germline CDR1 and CDR2: SNHLY and FYNNEI. The CDR3 is made up of 15 amino acids. V gave up 6 bases and J gave up 4 bases; unmatched junction bases: 10. As DNA, the CDR3 is TGTGCCAGCAGCCCCGGGACTAGTGGTCCAGAGACCCAGTACTTC. Protein: CASSPGTSGPETQYF.

The V call is TRBV20-1, the J call TRBJ1-4; D uncertain. V was pared by 4 bases and J by 5 bases, with 5 bases between. CDR1 DFQATT and CDR2 SNEGSKA come from the germline V gene (reference sequence). The CDR3 consists of 11 residues. Written as DNA, the CDR3 is TGCAGTGCTACAGCGAATGAAAAACTGTTTTTT. This gives the protein CSATANEKLFF.

The V and J genes are TRBV6-1 and TRBJ1-1, with D maybe TRBD1 (6 bases). The CDR3 has 18 residues. Germline V gene data show CDR1 as MNHNS and CDR2 as SASEGT. The germline V and J ends were trimmed by 4 bases and 0 bases, with 21 bases remaining between them. The CDR3 region has the DNA TGTGCCAGCAGTGCCCGAACCGGGACAATGGACATGAACACTGAAGCTTTCTTT. Its protein is CASSARTGTMDMNTEAFF.

This clone was seen a handful of times. The chain is built from TRBV10-3 and TRBJ2-3; 11 bases agree with TRBD2. J lost 3 bases, V lost 4 bases, and 0 bases had no gene match. From germline, CDR1 is ENHRY and CDR2 SYGVKD. CDR3 length equals 14 residues. CDR3 coding DNA: TGTGCCATCAGTGGACTAGCGGGAACAGATACGCAGTATTTT. It encodes CAISGLAGTDTQYF.

The chain employs TRBV5-6 and TRBJ1-3; D may be TRBD1 (5 bases). Trimming shortened V by 1 base and J by 12 bases, and 14 bases separated the two germline ends. The length of the CDR3 is 13 residues. Germline-derived CDR1 and CDR2 are SGHDT and YYEEEE. In DNA, the CDR3 is TGTGCCAGCAGCTTGCCAACAGGCGGAGACATATATTTT. Amino acids: CASSLPTGGDIYF.

The chain links TRBV9 to TRBJ2-1, with 8 bases aligning to TRBD1. Germline CDR1 SGDLS, CDR2 YYNGEE. The CDR3 sequence is 14 residues long. V gave up 0 bases and J gave up 9 bases; unmatched junction bases: 5. CDR3: CASSVGQGNTEQFF. The CDR3 DNA reads as TGTGCCAGCAGCGTAGGACAGGGGAATACTGAGCAGTTCTTC.

This clone was seen only a few times. The chain is built from TRBV6-6 and TRBJ2-1; D is ambiguous. V lost 6 bases, J lost 5 bases, and 2 bases lay in between. Germline V lookup: CDR1 MNHNY, CDR2 SVGAGI (reference sequence). This CDR3 is 10 amino acids long. Here the CDR3 DNA reads TGTGCCAGCAGCAACAATGAGCAGTTCTTC. Translating it yields CASSNNEQFF.

The gene calls are TRBV18 and TRBJ1-4; D is unclear. The CDR3 runs to 14 residues. Germline V lookup: CDR1 KGHSH, CDR2 LQKENI. The V end was cut by 1 base, the J end by 4 bases, with 7 bases between. CDR3 amino acids: CASSPQQDNEKLFF. The CDR3 region has the DNA TGTGCCAGCTCACCACAACAAGATAATGAAAAACTGTTTTTT. The whole variable domain, filled in from reference TRBV18 and TRBJ1-4, reads NAGVMQNPRHLVRRRGQEARLRCSPMKGHSHVYWYRQLPEEGLKFMVYLQKENIIDESGMPKERFSAEFPKEGPSILRIQQVVRGDSAAYFCASSPQQDNEKLFFGSGTQLSVL.

The gene calls are TRBV19 and TRBJ1-1; D unresolved. The germline V gene has CDR1 LNHDA and CDR2 SQIVND (reference sequence). Trimming stripped 10 bases from V and 11 bases from J, with 14 bases between. The CDR3 runs 10 residues. The CDR3 protein is CATAAGWAFF. In DNA form, the CDR3 reads TGTGCCACCGCGGCGGGGTGGGCTTTCTTT.

This rearrangement joins TRBV10-2 to TRBJ2-7; 10 nucleotides align to TRBD2. V lost 2 bases, J lost 10 bases, and 11 bases stayed unmatched. CDR1 is WSHSY and CDR2 is SAAADI in the germline V gene. This CDR3 is built from 15 residues. CDR3 nucleotides: TGCGCCAGCAGTGAGAGGGCTAGCGGGAGTCCCATACAGTACTTC. Translated, it gives CASSERASGSPIQYF.